The 20 T cell receptor beta chains reported below all come from one sample, sequenced in a study of blood T cell repertoires in COVID-19. Some clones are missing from TCRdb's copy, which holds only in-frame ones; the method was immunoSEQ multiplex PCR. The sample lists 100,000 to 150,000 clones; roughly 85% were seen once. Sequences were obtained from peripheral blood. Receptors were obtained from a man of 80 years or more with active or convalescent COVID-19.

The J gene is TRBJ1-2, the V gene TRBV5-3; 11 bases line up with TRBD1. TRBV5-3 is noted as an ORF with a role that remains uncertain. The V gene end was trimmed by 0 bases and the J gene end by 7 bases; junction bases not matched to a gene: 5. This CDR3 is built from 15 residues. CDR3 residues: CARSLEDRGRFGYTF. CDR3 in DNA: TGTGCCAGAAGCTTGGAGGACAGGGGGCGTTTTGGCTACACCTTC.

This clone was picked up one time. The chain employs TRBV2 and TRBJ2-5, with 12 bases fitting TRBD2. Germline CDR1 and CDR2: SNHLY and FYNNEI. V shed 6 bases and J 5 bases; nucleotides not matched to a gene: 4. The CDR3 extends over 14 amino acids. CDR3 nucleotide sequence: TGTGCCAGCAGAAGACTAGCGGGGGAGGAGACCCAGTACTTC. It specifies CASRRLAGEETQYF. Looking up the rest from reference TRBV2 and TRBJ2-5 gives the full variable domain: EPEVTQTPSHQVTQMGQEVILRCVPISNHLYFYWYRQILGQKVEFLVSFYNNEISEKSEIFDDQFSVERPDGSNFTLKIRSTKLEDSAMYFCASRRLAGEETQYFGPGTRLLVL.

DNA for the CDR3: TGTGCCAGTCGCCTGGGGGGGCCAACTTACGAGCAGTACTTC. Protein: CASRLGGPTYEQYF. V gene TRBV19 combines with J gene TRBJ2-7, with D maybe TRBD2 (7 bases). V lost 8 bases and J 4 bases, leaving 18 bases between the germline ends. Germline CDR1 reads LNHDA; CDR2 reads SQIVND (reference sequence). This CDR3 has 14 amino acids.

The CDR3 loop reads CSVGAGGLETQYF. CDR3 bases: TGCAGCGTTGGGGCGGGGGGGCTCGAGACCCAGTACTTC. The genes are TRBV29-1 and TRBJ2-5; TRBD2 matches at 9 bases. This CDR3 has 13 residues. Germline-derived CDR1 and CDR2 are SQVTM and ANQGSEA. Trimming removed 4 bases from V and 5 bases from J; junction bases left unmatched: 5.

The rearrangement joins TRBV5-1 to TRBJ2-7, with D possibly TRBD1 on 6 matching bases. This CDR3 has 14 amino acids. V was clipped by 4 bases and J by 4 bases, with 15 bases between them. Germline values: CDR1 SGHRS, CDR2 YFSETQ. Here the CDR3 DNA reads TGCGCCAGCAGCAAAGAAGGGGGAATTTACGAGCAGTACTTC. It specifies CASSKEGGIYEQYF.

The chain employs TRBV5-1 and TRBJ1-3, with D unclear. The germline V and J ends were trimmed by 3 bases and 3 bases, with 7 bases remaining between them. This CDR3 is 13 amino acids long. The germline CDR1 and CDR2 sequences are SGHRS and YFSETQ. The CDR3 sequence is CASSSPSGNTIYF. CDR3 DNA: TGCGCCAGCAGCTCACCCAGTGGAAACACCATATATTTT.

The gene calls are TRBV28 and TRBJ1-5, with D possibly being TRBD1 (5 bases). The length of the CDR3 is 15 residues. CDR1 and CDR2 (germline): MDHEN, SYDVKM. With 5 bases removed from V and 1 base from J, the gap between germline ends came to 12 bases. The CDR3 protein is CASSAPNRSNQPQHF. The CDR3 DNA is TGTGCCAGCAGTGCCCCTAACAGGAGCAATCAGCCCCAGCATTTT.

The chain combines TRBV27 with TRBJ2-2; 8 nucleotides match TRBD2. Germline V CDR1 and CDR2: MNHEY, SMNVEV (reference sequence). The CDR3 is 15 amino acids. After removal of 6 bases from V and 5 bases from J, the junction contained 8 bases not matched to a gene. Here the CDR3 reads CASSPGLAGTGELFF. CDR3 bases: TGTGCCAGCAGCCCCGGACTAGCTGGGACCGGGGAGCTGTTTTTT.

The chain joins TRBV5-1 to TRBJ1-4; no clear D gene. From germline, CDR1 is SGHRS and CDR2 YFSETQ. V was clipped by 5 bases and J by 2 bases, with 16 bases between them. The CDR3 runs 16 residues. CDR3 residues: CASSAARDSTNEKLFF. In nucleotides, the CDR3 is TGCGCCAGCAGTGCGGCCCGGGATTCCACTAATGAAAAACTGTTTTTT.

The genes are TRBV6-5 and TRBJ2-5, with 9 bases that match TRBD1. Looked up from germline, CDR1 is MNHEY and CDR2 is SVGAGI. The CDR3 is 14 residues long. V dropped 4 bases and J dropped 5; count of bases not matched to a gene: 5. This CDR3 reads CASSSQGQGETQYF. The CDR3 DNA is TGTGCCAGCAGTTCACAAGGACAGGGGGAGACCCAGTACTTC.

This chain connects TRBV19 to TRBJ2-5; a weak D match, TRBD1 (5 bases). This CDR3 comprises 13 residues. V dropped 6 bases and J dropped 5 bases, with 13 bases sitting between them. In germline, CDR1 is LNHDA, CDR2 SQIVND (reference sequence). The DNA for the CDR3 is TGTGCCAGTAGAAGACAGAAAGACGAGACCCAGTACTTC. Amino acid sequence: CASRRQKDETQYF.

The V call is TRBV24-1, the J call TRBJ2-1; 7 bases agree with TRBD1. CDR3 length: 12 residues. Looked up from germline, CDR1 is KGHDR and CDR2 is SFDVKD. The V segment lost 7 bases and the J segment 12 bases; nucleotides outside the gene matches: 8. CDR3 region: CATRGQERAQFF. The CDR3 DNA sequence: TGTGCCACCAGAGGACAGGAAAGGGCGCAGTTCTTC.

The CDR3 nucleotides read TGCGCCAGCAGCCCCGGGACAGCATACAATGAGCAGTTCTTC. Its protein product is CASSPGTAYNEQFF. V usage is TRBV5-1 and J usage is TRBJ2-1; 7 bases are a match to TRBD1. With V trimmed by 4 bases and J by 4 bases, 5 bases remained unmatched. The CDR3 runs 14 residues. The germline gives CDR1 SGHRS, CDR2 YFSETQ.

The gene calls are TRBV7-9 and TRBJ2-3; TRBD1 matches 10 bases. V shed 5 bases and J 1 base; nucleotides not matched to a gene: 6. The CDR3 has 16 residues. Germline V CDR1 and CDR2: SEHNR, FQNEAQ (reference sequence). CDR3 sequence (DNA): TGTGCCAGCAGCAATCGTGGGACAGGGGGCACAGATACGCAGTATTTT. Translated: CASSNRGTGGTDTQYF.

This chain connects TRBV18 to TRBJ1-1; D remains unclear. Germline-derived CDR1 and CDR2 are KGHSH and LQKENI. V lost 1 base and J lost 3, with 6 bases in between. This CDR3 spans 13 amino acids. This CDR3 reads CASSPRRDTEAFF. Here the CDR3 DNA reads TGTGCCAGCTCACCACGGAGAGACACTGAAGCTTTCTTT.

CDR3 protein: CASSPWEGREINYGYTF. The CDR3 nucleotides are TGTGCCAGCAGTCCCTGGGAGGGCCGCGAAATAAACTATGGCTACACCTTC. V gene TRBV28 combines with J gene TRBJ1-2; D gene ambiguous. This CDR3 is 17 amino acids long. Trimming left V 5 bases short and J 2 bases short, with 21 bases between. The V gene's germline CDR1 is MDHEN and CDR2 SYDVKM.

This clone was seen just once. The V gene is TRBV28, the J gene TRBJ1-5, with D unresolved. The CDR3 spans 16 residues. The V gene's germline CDR1 is MDHEN and CDR2 SYDVKM. V lost 1 base, J lost 6 bases, and 16 bases lay in between. The CDR3 region is CASSLSMGSLSQPQHF. The CDR3 nucleotides are TGTGCCAGCAGTTTATCTATGGGCTCCTTGAGTCAGCCCCAGCATTTT.

V usage is TRBV24-1 and J usage is TRBJ2-3; tentative D call: TRBD1 (6 bases). The CDR3 covers 15 residues. V lost 7 bases and J 3 bases, leaving 16 bases between the germline ends. The germline gives CDR1 KGHDR, CDR2 SFDVKD. CDR3 amino acids: CATSPTGMKTDTQYF. CDR3 bases: TGTGCCACCAGCCCTACAGGGATGAAGACAGATACGCAGTATTTT.

This chain connects TRBV9 to TRBJ2-5, with TRBD2 matching 8 bases. The CDR3 is 16 residues long. Germline CDR1 reads SGDLS; CDR2 reads YYNGEE. V lost 4 bases to trimming and J lost 6 bases; unmatched junction nucleotides: 14. DNA for the CDR3: TGTGCCAGCAGCATAACCGGGACTAGATGGTCCAAGACCCAGTACTTC. Translating it yields CASSITGTRWSKTQYF.

The gene calls are TRBV19 and TRBJ1-5, with 9 bases matching TRBD1. With V trimmed by 4 bases and J by 6 bases, 7 bases remained unmatched. Germline V lookup: CDR1 LNHDA, CDR2 SQIVND (reference sequence). This CDR3 contains 15 residues. The CDR3 loop reads CASSNRDRDIQPQHF. The CDR3 DNA reads as TGTGCCAGTAGTAACCGGGACAGGGATATTCAGCCCCAGCATTTT.